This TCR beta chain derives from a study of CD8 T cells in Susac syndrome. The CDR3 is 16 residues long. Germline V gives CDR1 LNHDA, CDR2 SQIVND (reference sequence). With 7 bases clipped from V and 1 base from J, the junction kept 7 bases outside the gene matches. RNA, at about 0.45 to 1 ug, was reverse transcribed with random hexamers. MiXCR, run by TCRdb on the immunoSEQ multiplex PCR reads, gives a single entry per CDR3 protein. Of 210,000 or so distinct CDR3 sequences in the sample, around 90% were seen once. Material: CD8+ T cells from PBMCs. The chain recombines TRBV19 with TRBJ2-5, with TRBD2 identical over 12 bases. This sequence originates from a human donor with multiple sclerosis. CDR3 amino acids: CASTPGLAGLQETQYF. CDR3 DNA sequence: TGTGCCAGTACCCCCGGACTAGCGGGGCTCCAAGAGACCCAGTACTTC.